This is a list of T cell receptor beta chains from one sample in a study of blood T cell repertoires in COVID-19. The assay was immunoSEQ multiplex PCR, and TCRdb's table has in-frame clones only and misses some. The repertoire holds 150,000 to 200,000 clones, 90% seen once, with approximately 0.5% in the top ten. Sequenced material: peripheral blood. These receptors were taken from a man in his fifties with acute or convalescent COVID-19. The CDR3 runs from the conserved cysteine through the conserved F or W. A D gene is named only where the DNA matches it firmly. Clone size is stated in some rows and not others, as once, few, many or a class when expanded.

clone_size: once
cdr3_length: 14
j_call: TRBJ2-4
d_call: TRBD2
v_call: TRBV27
cdr3_aa: CASSLREGKNIQYF
cdr3_nt: TGTGCCAGCAGTCTGCGGGAGGGCAAAAACATTCAGTACTTC

clone_size: NA
cdr3_length: 14
j_call: TRBJ1-4
d_call: NA
v_call: TRBV28
cdr3_aa: CASRKTGFNEKLFF
cdr3_nt: TGTGCCAGCAGAAAGACAGGCTTTAATGAAAAACTGTTTTTT

clone_size: NA
cdr3_length: 15
j_call: TRBJ1-5
d_call: TRBD1
v_call: TRBV11-2
cdr3_aa: CASSLGTGGNQPQHF
cdr3_nt: TGTGCCAGCAGCTTAGGTACAGGGGGAAATCAGCCCCAGCATTTT

clone_size: NA
cdr3_length: 14
j_call: TRBJ1-5
d_call: NA
v_call: TRBV3-1/TRBV3-2
cdr3_aa: CASSQDGGRQPQHF
cdr3_nt: TGTGCCAGCAGCCAAGACGGGGGACGGCAGCCCCAGCATTTT

clone_size: NA
cdr3_length: 15
j_call: TRBJ2-2
d_call: NA
v_call: TRBV18
cdr3_aa: CASSPPVTVPGELFF
cdr3_nt: TGTGCCAGCTCACCACCGGTAACGGTGCCCGGGGAGCTGTTTTTT

clone_size: NA
cdr3_length: 14
j_call: TRBJ2-4
d_call: NA
v_call: TRBV19
cdr3_aa: CASSIGARVNIQYF
cdr3_nt: TGTGCCAGTAGTATAGGGGCCAGGGTAAACATTCAGTACTTC

clone_size: NA
cdr3_length: 15
j_call: TRBJ2-1
d_call: NA
v_call: TRBV7-8
cdr3_aa: CASSLLGSSYNEQFF
cdr3_nt: TGTGCCAGCAGTCTACTAGGATCCTCCTACAATGAGCAGTTCTTC

clone_size: NA
cdr3_length: 15
j_call: TRBJ2-5
d_call: TRBD1
v_call: TRBV3-1/TRBV3-2
cdr3_aa: CASSQLDRAQETQYF
cdr3_nt: TGTGCCAGCAGCCAATTGGACAGGGCTCAAGAGACCCAGTACTTC

clone_size: once
cdr3_length: 12
j_call: TRBJ2-7
d_call: NA
v_call: TRBV5-1
cdr3_aa: CASSPGDYEQYF
cdr3_nt: TGCGCCAGCAGCCCGGGAGACTACGAGCAGTACTTC

clone_size: NA
cdr3_length: 11
j_call: TRBJ2-5
d_call: NA
v_call: TRBV12-3/TRBV12-4
cdr3_aa: CASRGEETQYF
cdr3_nt: TGTGCCAGCAGAGGAGAGGAGACCCAGTACTTC

clone_size: NA
cdr3_length: 14
j_call: TRBJ2-1
d_call: TRBD2
v_call: TRBV28
cdr3_aa: CASSFGGGANEQFF
cdr3_nt: TGTGCCAGCAGTTTTGGCGGGGGGGCCAATGAGCAGTTCTTC

clone_size: NA
cdr3_length: 15
j_call: TRBJ2-1
d_call: TRBD2
v_call: TRBV11-2
cdr3_aa: CASSFFSGGYNEQFF
cdr3_nt: TGTGCCAGCAGCTTCTTTAGCGGGGGATACAATGAGCAGTTCTTC

clone_size: NA
cdr3_length: 20
j_call: TRBJ2-2
d_call: TRBD2
v_call: TRBV4-2
cdr3_aa: CASSQRGASGRARGTGELFF
cdr3_nt: TGTGCCAGCAGCCAAAGAGGAGCTAGCGGGAGGGCCCGTGGGACCGGGGAGCTGTTTTTT

clone_size: NA
cdr3_length: 12
j_call: TRBJ1-2
d_call: NA
v_call: TRBV12-3/TRBV12-4
cdr3_aa: CASSLLQYGYTF
cdr3_nt: TGTGCCAGCAGTTTATTGCAGTATGGCTACACCTTC

clone_size: few
cdr3_length: 16
j_call: TRBJ1-6
d_call: NA
v_call: TRBV2
cdr3_aa: CASLPGAWVTNSPLHF
cdr3_nt: TGTGCCAGCCTACCTGGGGCCTGGGTGACTAATTCACCCCTCCACTTT

clone_size: NA
cdr3_length: 15
j_call: TRBJ2-3
d_call: NA
v_call: TRBV19
cdr3_aa: CASRTTTGTSDTQYF
cdr3_nt: TGTGCCAGTAGGACAACTACAGGTACATCAGATACGCAGTATTTT

clone_size: once
cdr3_length: 13
j_call: TRBJ2-3
d_call: TRBD1
v_call: TRBV27
cdr3_aa: CASKGARTDTQYF
cdr3_nt: TGTGCCAGCAAGGGGGCCCGCACAGATACGCAGTATTTT

clone_size: NA
cdr3_length: 13
j_call: TRBJ1-1
d_call: TRBD1
v_call: TRBV28
cdr3_aa: CASRGGQAIEAFF
cdr3_nt: TGTGCCAGCAGGGGGGGACAGGCGATTGAAGCTTTCTTT

clone_size: NA
cdr3_length: 15
j_call: TRBJ2-2
d_call: NA
v_call: TRBV10-3
cdr3_aa: CAIPAVGQNTGELFF
cdr3_nt: TGTGCCATCCCCGCAGTGGGACAGAACACCGGGGAGCTGTTTTTT

clone_size: NA
cdr3_length: 16
j_call: TRBJ1-5
d_call: TRBD1
v_call: TRBV28
cdr3_aa: CASSFGTGTLGQPQHF
cdr3_nt: TGTGCCAGCAGTTTCGGGACAGGGACCCTGGGTCAGCCCCAGCATTTT

clone_size: NA
cdr3_length: 14
j_call: TRBJ1-2
d_call: NA
v_call: TRBV7-2
cdr3_aa: CASSLSGDHYGYTF
cdr3_nt: TGTGCCAGCAGCTTATCAGGGGATCACTATGGCTACACCTTC

clone_size: NA
cdr3_length: 11
j_call: TRBJ1-5
d_call: NA
v_call: TRBV28
cdr3_aa: CASTSNQPQHF
cdr3_nt: TGTGCCAGCACGAGCAATCAGCCCCAGCATTTT

clone_size: NA
cdr3_length: 16
j_call: TRBJ2-5
d_call: NA
v_call: TRBV25-1
cdr3_aa: CASSAGLNSLQETQYF
cdr3_nt: TGTGCCAGCAGTGCCGGACTGAACAGCCTCCAAGAGACCCAGTACTTC

clone_size: NA
cdr3_length: 15
j_call: TRBJ1-2
d_call: TRBD1
v_call: TRBV5-4
cdr3_aa: CASSLGGQGHYGYTF
cdr3_nt: TGTGCCAGCAGCTTGGGGGGACAGGGCCACTATGGCTACACCTTC

clone_size: NA
cdr3_length: 13
j_call: TRBJ2-7
d_call: TRBD2
v_call: TRBV28
cdr3_aa: CASRLAGVYEQYF
cdr3_nt: TGTGCCAGCAGACTAGCGGGAGTATACGAGCAGTACTTC

clone_size: NA
cdr3_length: 13
j_call: TRBJ2-4
d_call: TRBD2
v_call: TRBV2
cdr3_aa: CANRLAGEDIQYF
cdr3_nt: TGTGCCAACCGACTAGCGGGAGAGGACATTCAGTACTTC

clone_size: NA
cdr3_length: 15
j_call: TRBJ1-4
d_call: NA
v_call: TRBV28
cdr3_aa: CASKGGTDQNEKLFF
cdr3_nt: TGTGCCAGCAAGGGAGGGACGGACCAGAATGAAAAACTGTTTTTT

clone_size: NA
cdr3_length: 16
j_call: TRBJ2-6
d_call: TRBD1
v_call: TRBV18
cdr3_aa: CASSPQGAFGANVLTF
cdr3_nt: TGTGCCAGCTCACCCCAGGGGGCGTTTGGGGCCAACGTCCTGACTTTC

clone_size: NA
cdr3_length: 21
j_call: TRBJ2-3
d_call: NA
v_call: TRBV27
cdr3_aa: CASQTTTQTGYASKNTDTQYF
cdr3_nt: TGTGCCAGCCAGACAACCACACAAACAGGGTACGCAAGCAAGAACACAGATACGCAGTATTTT

clone_size: NA
cdr3_length: 16
j_call: TRBJ2-1
d_call: NA
v_call: TRBV27
cdr3_aa: CASSLLAGRAYNEQFF
cdr3_nt: TGTGCCAGCAGTTTATTGGCGGGGCGGGCCTACAATGAGCAGTTCTTC

clone_size: NA
cdr3_length: 16
j_call: TRBJ2-3
d_call: NA
v_call: TRBV5-4
cdr3_aa: CASSLVNRRRTDTQYF
cdr3_nt: TGTGCCAGCAGCTTGGTAAACAGGCGCCGCACAGATACGCAGTATTTT

clone_size: NA
cdr3_length: 13
j_call: TRBJ1-5
d_call: TRBD1
v_call: TRBV19
cdr3_aa: CASRQGDYQPQHF
cdr3_nt: TGTGCCAGTCGGCAGGGGGATTATCAGCCCCAGCATTTT

clone_size: NA
cdr3_length: 14
j_call: TRBJ1-1
d_call: NA
v_call: TRBV21-1
cdr3_aa: CASSKYFPGPEAFF
cdr3_nt: TGTGCCAGCAGCAAATACTTCCCAGGGCCTGAAGCTTTCTTT

clone_size: NA
cdr3_length: 12
j_call: TRBJ2-7
d_call: NA
v_call: TRBV28
cdr3_aa: CASRPGLGEQYF
cdr3_nt: TGTGCCAGCAGACCAGGGTTAGGCGAGCAGTACTTC

clone_size: NA
cdr3_length: 15
j_call: TRBJ1-2
d_call: NA
v_call: TRBV4-2
cdr3_aa: CASSQVAGENYGYTF
cdr3_nt: TGTGCCAGCAGCCAAGTGGCAGGGGAGAACTATGGCTACACCTTC

clone_size: NA
cdr3_length: 13
j_call: TRBJ1-1
d_call: NA
v_call: TRBV5-1
cdr3_aa: CASSFQLNTEAFF
cdr3_nt: TGCGCCAGCAGCTTTCAGTTGAACACTGAAGCTTTCTTT

clone_size: NA
cdr3_length: 18
j_call: TRBJ1-1
d_call: TRBD1
v_call: TRBV19
cdr3_aa: CASSRGPGGNVGTTEAFF
cdr3_nt: TGTGCCAGTAGTAGGGGTCCAGGGGGAAATGTCGGAACCACTGAAGCTTTCTTT

clone_size: NA
cdr3_length: 17
j_call: TRBJ1-5
d_call: NA
v_call: TRBV4-1
cdr3_aa: CASSQDSGFGGNQPQHF
cdr3_nt: TGCGCCAGCAGCCAAGATTCGGGGTTTGGAGGCAATCAGCCCCAGCATTTT

clone_size: NA
cdr3_length: 17
j_call: TRBJ1-6
d_call: NA
v_call: TRBV5-1
cdr3_aa: CASGPGQLSSYNSPLHF
cdr3_nt: TGCGCCAGCGGACCCGGACAGTTAAGCTCCTATAATTCACCCCTCCACTTT

clone_size: NA
cdr3_length: 17
j_call: TRBJ2-1
d_call: NA
v_call: TRBV11-2
cdr3_aa: CASSLARRARKNNEQFF
cdr3_nt: TGTGCCAGCAGCTTAGCGAGGAGGGCCAGGAAAAACAATGAGCAGTTCTTC

clone_size: NA
cdr3_length: 15
j_call: TRBJ2-5
d_call: NA
v_call: TRBV11-2
cdr3_aa: CASSDVAGGLETQYF
cdr3_nt: TGTGCCAGCAGCGACGTGGCAGGAGGGTTGGAGACCCAGTACTTC

clone_size: NA
cdr3_length: 16
j_call: TRBJ2-5
d_call: TRBD1
v_call: TRBV6-2/TRBV6-3
cdr3_aa: CASSRTGVPTQETQYF
cdr3_nt: TGTGCCAGCAGTCGCACAGGGGTTCCCACACAGGAGACCCAGTACTTC

clone_size: NA
cdr3_length: 14
j_call: TRBJ1-2
d_call: NA
v_call: TRBV7-9
cdr3_aa: CASSQKNLDYGYTF
cdr3_nt: TGTGCCAGCAGCCAGAAGAATCTAGACTATGGCTACACCTTC

clone_size: many
cdr3_length: 13
j_call: TRBJ1-1
d_call: NA
v_call: TRBV19
cdr3_aa: CASSPSGLTEAFF
cdr3_nt: TGTGCCAGTAGTCCATCAGGGCTCACTGAAGCTTTCTTT

clone_size: NA
cdr3_length: 13
j_call: TRBJ1-1
d_call: NA
v_call: TRBV4-2
cdr3_aa: CASSQAGNTEAFF
cdr3_nt: TGTGCCAGCAGCCAAGCGGGGAACACTGAAGCTTTCTTT

clone_size: NA
cdr3_length: 14
j_call: TRBJ1-5
d_call: NA
v_call: TRBV5-5
cdr3_aa: CASSLVHSNQPQHF
cdr3_nt: TGTGCCAGCAGCTTGGTTCATAGCAATCAGCCCCAGCATTTT

clone_size: NA
cdr3_length: 15
j_call: TRBJ1-6
d_call: TRBD1
v_call: TRBV4-2
cdr3_aa: CASSQPGQGNSPLHF
cdr3_nt: TGTGCCAGCAGCCAACCAGGACAGGGAAATTCACCCCTCCACTTT

clone_size: NA
cdr3_length: 18
j_call: TRBJ2-1
d_call: TRBD2
v_call: TRBV5-5
cdr3_aa: CASSFQSGSLASYNEQFF
cdr3_nt: TGTGCCAGCAGCTTCCAGAGCGGGAGCCTGGCCTCCTACAATGAGCAGTTCTTC

clone_size: NA
cdr3_length: 18
j_call: TRBJ1-1
d_call: NA
v_call: TRBV6-4
cdr3_aa: CASSDRTVKTLMNTEAFF
cdr3_nt: TGTGCCAGCAGTGACCGAACGGTTAAGACACTCATGAACACTGAAGCTTTCTTT

clone_size: NA
cdr3_length: 14
j_call: TRBJ1-3
d_call: TRBD1
v_call: TRBV5-1
cdr3_aa: CASGPGTAGNTIYF
cdr3_nt: TGCGCCAGCGGCCCCGGGACAGCTGGAAACACCATATATTTT

clone_size: NA
cdr3_length: 16
j_call: TRBJ2-5
d_call: TRBD2
v_call: TRBV18
cdr3_aa: CASSPREASGQETQYF
cdr3_nt: TGTGCCAGCTCACCCCGAGAGGCTAGCGGACAAGAGACCCAGTACTTC

clone_size: NA
cdr3_length: 15
j_call: TRBJ2-7
d_call: NA
v_call: TRBV6-5
cdr3_aa: CASSYSWRNYYEQYF
cdr3_nt: TGTGCCAGCAGTTACTCGTGGAGGAACTACTACGAGCAGTACTTC

clone_size: NA
cdr3_length: 14
j_call: TRBJ2-7
d_call: TRBD2
v_call: TRBV11-2
cdr3_aa: CASSSRGETYEQYF
cdr3_nt: TGTGCCAGCAGCTCCCGGGGGGAAACCTACGAGCAGTACTTC

clone_size: NA
cdr3_length: 14
j_call: TRBJ1-2
d_call: TRBD1
v_call: TRBV11-2
cdr3_aa: CASSTGTGNYGYTF
cdr3_nt: TGTGCCAGCAGCACCGGGACAGGGAACTATGGCTACACCTTC

clone_size: NA
cdr3_length: 15
j_call: TRBJ1-1
d_call: NA
v_call: TRBV4-3
cdr3_aa: CASSQDRVLNTEAFF
cdr3_nt: TGCGCCAGCAGCCAAGACAGGGTTCTTAACACTGAAGCTTTCTTT